The 26 T cell receptor beta chains in this list originate from one sample, sequenced in a study of identical twins. MiXCR, applied by TCRdb to the 5' RACE reads, yields one record per CDR3 protein. The sample has some 730,000 distinct CDR3 sequences; about 18% are singletons. The same specimen was also included in a second study, on T cells expressing NK-cell markers.

The sequenced sample was PBMCs. These receptors all stem from a woman aged 18-29 years in good health.

This clonotype was recorded many times. The chain has TRBV29-1 and TRBJ1-1; the D is unclear. Germline V gene sequence: CDR1 SQVTM, CDR2 ANQGSEA. This CDR3 has 11 residues. V lost 6 bases to trimming and J lost 1 base, with 6 bases between them. Written as DNA, the CDR3 is TGCAGCGTCGCCCAGAACACTGAAGCTTTCTTT. Protein product: CSVAQNTEAFF.

This rearrangement joins TRBV10-2 to TRBJ2-1; no firm D call. V lost 5 bases and J 5 bases, leaving 7 bases between the germline ends. Germline assignment: CDR1 WSHSY and CDR2 SAAADI. There are 12 residues in the CDR3. CDR3 loop: CASSIGDNEQFF. CDR3 DNA: TGCGCCAGCAGTATTGGGGACAATGAGCAGTTCTTC.

In its sample, this clonotype was seen a few times. This sequence joins TRBV7-9 and TRBJ2-2; D is possibly TRBD1 (6 bases). Germline CDR1 SEHNR, CDR2 FQNEAQ (reference sequence). The CDR3 consists of 16 residues. Trimming left V 4 bases short and J 1 base short, with 13 bases between. The CDR3 here is CASSSHRVVNTGELFF. In DNA form, the CDR3 reads TGTGCCAGCAGCTCACACAGGGTGGTGAACACCGGGGAGCTGTTTTTT.

The chain employs TRBV10-3 and TRBJ2-1; TRBD2 might be the D (6 bases). V lost 6 bases and J 8 bases, leaving 11 bases between the germline ends. This CDR3 contains 12 residues. Per germline, CDR1 ENHRY and CDR2 SYGVKD. The CDR3 sequence is CAISEAGDEQFF. The CDR3 region has the DNA TGTGCCATCAGCGAAGCGGGCGATGAGCAGTTCTTC.

The chain combines TRBV4-3 with TRBJ2-1, with no clear D. V shed 0 bases and J shed 9 bases, with 18 bases lying between them. Germline-derived CDR1 and CDR2 are LGHNA and YSLEER. The CDR3 consists of 16 residues. For the CDR3, the DNA is TGCGCCAGCAGCCAAGATAGAGTACTCCGCGGCGGTGAGCAGTTCTTC. It is translated as CASSQDRVLRGGEQFF.

A few counts support this clonotype. The chain carries TRBV20-1 and TRBJ2-1; 7 positions match TRBD2. After removal of 0 bases from V and 5 bases from J, the junction contained 4 bases not matched to a gene. This CDR3 comprises 14 residues. CDR1 is DFQATT and CDR2 is SNEGSKA in the germline V gene (reference sequence). In nucleotides, the CDR3 is TGCAGTGCTAGAGATCTTCGGGGGGACAATGAGCAGTTCTTC. Its translation: CSARDLRGDNEQFF.

This clonotype was seen many times. This chain connects TRBV7-2 to TRBJ2-1; the D is unclear. Trimming removed 1 base at V and 0 bases at J, with 7 bases between. Germline V lookup: CDR1 SGHTA, CDR2 FQGNSA. This CDR3 is 15 amino acids long. The CDR3 reads CASSLGSSSYNEQFF. The CDR3 coding sequence is TGTGCCAGCAGCTTAGGGAGTAGCTCCTACAATGAGCAGTTCTTC.

This clonotype came up many times. The chain couples TRBV2 to TRBJ2-1; D tentatively reads TRBD1 or TRBD2 (5 bases each). Germline CDR1 reads SNHLY; CDR2 reads FYNNEI. The CDR3 loop spans 15 amino acids. The V gene lost 6 bases and the J gene lost 2 bases, with 14 bases spanning the gap. CDR3 sequence (DNA): TGTGCCAGCAGGTCCGGGACGGTGGCCTACAATGAGCAGTTCTTC. Residues: CASRSGTVAYNEQFF.

This clonotype was seen a handful of times. This chain uses TRBV7-9 with TRBJ2-1; TRBD2 aligns across 11 bases. The CDR3 sequence is 15 residues long. Per the germline V gene, CDR1 is SEHNR and CDR2 is FQNEAQ (reference sequence). J was trimmed by 7 bases and V by 5 bases; bases with no gene match: 7. CDR3 protein: CASSPRSGGVNEQFF. The CDR3 nucleotides are TGTGCCAGCAGCCCTCGTAGCGGGGGGGTAAATGAGCAGTTCTTC.

The gene calls are TRBV2 and TRBJ2-7, with 8 bases matching TRBD1. CDR1 is SNHLY and CDR2 is FYNNEI in the germline V gene. With V trimmed by 4 bases and J by 4 bases, 6 bases remained unmatched. CDR3 length equals 14 residues. Written as DNA, the CDR3 is TGTGCCAGCAGTGGTTGGGACAGGCCATACGAGCAGTACTTC. Its translation is CASSGWDRPYEQYF.

The chain carries TRBV6-6 and TRBJ2-7; D may be TRBD1 (6 bases). Germline V CDR1 and CDR2: MNHNY, SVGAGI (reference sequence). This CDR3 has 13 amino acids. The germline V and J ends were trimmed by 8 bases and 0 bases, with 11 bases remaining between them. The CDR3 loop reads CASGTDSSYEQYF. DNA of the CDR3: TGTGCCAGCGGTACGGACAGCTCCTACGAGCAGTACTTC.

This clonotype has just a few counts. The rearrangement joins TRBV20-1 to TRBJ2-4; 10 bases are a match to TRBD2. V lost 1 base to trimming and J lost 5 bases; unmatched junction nucleotides: 5. From germline, CDR1 is DFQATT and CDR2 SNEGSKA (reference sequence). This CDR3 spans 15 amino acids. In DNA, the CDR3 is TGCAGTGCTAGAGGGGCTAGCGGGAGCCAAAACATTCAGTACTTC. Translated: CSARGASGSQNIQYF.

The chain recombines TRBV12-3 or TRBV12-4 with TRBJ2-5; a weak D match, TRBD2 (5 bases). V lost 3 bases and J 6 bases, leaving 8 bases between the germline ends. The CDR3 runs to 12 residues. The CDR3 DNA is TGTGCCAGCAGTTTCATCGGGAAGACCCAGTACTTC. Amino acids: CASSFIGKTQYF.

This chain connects TRBV7-9 to TRBJ2-1, with 11 bases fitting TRBD2. CDR3 size: 16 residues. Per the germline V gene, CDR1 is SEHNR and CDR2 is FQNEAQ (reference sequence). J was trimmed by 2 bases and V by 6 bases; bases with no gene match: 6. This chain's CDR3 is CASSRSGGAAYNEQFF. The CDR3 nucleotides read TGTGCCAGCAGTCGTAGCGGGGGGGCCGCCTACAATGAGCAGTTCTTC.

This clonotype appeared many times. The gene calls are TRBV20-1 and TRBJ2-5, with 9 nucleotides matching TRBD1. V was pared by 4 bases and J by 5 bases, with 5 bases of the junction left unmatched. The V gene's germline CDR1 is DFQATT and CDR2 SNEGSKA (reference sequence). There are 13 residues in the CDR3. CDR3 residues: CSAIRQGGETQYF. The DNA of the CDR3 is TGCAGTGCTATTCGACAGGGGGGGGAGACCCAGTACTTC.

This clonotype was counted a few times. V usage is TRBV7-8 and J usage is TRBJ1-6; 7 bases agree with TRBD1. V shed 0 bases and J 5 bases; nucleotides not matched to a gene: 10. The CDR3 is 18 amino acids. CDR1 and CDR2 from the germline V gene are SGHVS and FQNEAQ. CDR3 sequence (DNA): TGTGCCAGCAGCTTAGCTGGAGGGGGCGGCTGGGATAATTCACCCCTCCACTTT. Translated: CASSLAGGGGWDNSPLHF.

V and J are TRBV20-1 and TRBJ2-2, with D maybe TRBD2 (6 bases). Germline values: CDR1 DFQATT, CDR2 SNEGSKA (reference sequence). V lost 3 bases, J lost 3 bases, and 14 bases lay in between. The length of the CDR3 is 15 residues. The DNA for the CDR3 is TGCAGTGCTAGTCATGGGGGGTGGGACACCGGGGAGCTGTTTTTT. Translation: CSASHGGWDTGELFF.

This chain uses TRBV7-3 with TRBJ2-7; TRBD1 matches at 7 bases. The CDR3 is 14 residues long. Germline assignment: CDR1 SGHTA and CDR2 FQGTGA. V trimming: 2 bases; J trimming: 2 bases; junction bases outside the gene matches: 3. CDR3 in DNA: TGTGCCAGCAGCTTAGAACAGGGGCCCTACGAGCAGTACTTC. Its translation: CASSLEQGPYEQYF.

This clonotype was detected once. V gene TRBV14 combines with J gene TRBJ1-6; no clear D. The CDR3 covers 12 residues. The germline V gene has CDR1 SGHDN and CDR2 FVKESK. V lost 1 base and J 10 bases, leaving 5 bases between the germline ends. CDR3 DNA: TGTGCCAGCAGCCAAGTTCTCTCACCCCTCCACTTT. Translation: CASSQVLSPLHF.

The CDR3 loop reads CASSLALSDSQNTEAFF. The CDR3, as DNA: TGTGCCAGCAGCTTAGCTTTATCGGACAGCCAGAACACTGAAGCTTTCTTT. The chain recombines TRBV7-9 with TRBJ1-1, with a tentative D call TRBD1 (6 bases). CDR1 and CDR2 (germline): SEHNR, FQNEAQ (reference sequence). V dropped 0 bases and J dropped 1 base, with 15 bases sitting between them. The CDR3 covers 17 residues.

The chain has TRBV5-1 and TRBJ2-7, with D possibly being TRBD2 (6 bases). This CDR3 has 14 amino acids. Deletions cut 3 bases from V and 4 bases from J, with 14 bases between. Germline CDR1 reads SGHRS; CDR2 reads YFSETQ. The CDR3 reads CASSSGSGGYEQYF. In DNA form, the CDR3 reads TGCGCCAGCAGCTCCGGGTCCGGGGGATACGAGCAGTACTTC.

In its sample, this clonotype was seen a few times. The chain combines TRBV6-1 with TRBJ2-1, with a tentative D call TRBD1 (5 bases). The CDR3 has 17 amino acids. Germline V CDR1 and CDR2: MNHNS, SASEGT. With 6 bases removed from V and 7 bases from J, the gap between germline ends came to 25 bases. The CDR3: CASRPSGERGPRNEQFF. CDR3 nucleotides: TGTGCCAGCAGACCGTCTGGGGAAAGGGGTCCCCGGAATGAGCAGTTCTTC.

A few counts support this clonotype. This rearrangement joins TRBV5-5 to TRBJ2-2; the match to TRBD1 covers 10 bases. The CDR3 is made up of 15 amino acids. Trimming cost V 5 bases and J 4 bases; bases outside gene matches: 5. CDR1 SGHKS and CDR2 YYEKEE come from the germline V gene (reference sequence). CDR3 nucleotide sequence: TGTGCCAGCAGGCGGACAGGGGGGGGCACCGGGGAGCTGTTTTTT. Encoded protein: CASRRTGGGTGELFF.

The V gene is TRBV7-2, the J gene TRBJ2-5; 13 bases fit TRBD2. V gave up 5 bases and J gave up 4 bases; unmatched junction bases: 4. Germline CDR1 SGHTA, CDR2 FQGNSA. The CDR3 has 15 amino acids. CDR3 protein: CASSLWTSGRETQYF. DNA for the CDR3: TGTGCCAGCAGCCTATGGACTAGCGGGAGAGAGACCCAGTACTTC.

The chain recombines TRBV12-3 or TRBV12-4 with TRBJ1-5; 8 bases are a match to TRBD1. CDR3 length equals 15 residues. After removal of 1 base from V and 7 bases from J, the junction contained 6 bases not matched to a gene. The DNA of the CDR3 is TGTGCCAGCAGTTTAGGGACAGGGAATCGGCAGCCCCAGCATTTT. Protein product: CASSLGTGNRQPQHF.

This clonotype was counted only a few times. The V and J genes are TRBV11-1 and TRBJ2-7; D perhaps matches TRBD2 (7 bases). The CDR3 sequence is 18 residues long. Trimming took off 1 base at V and 0 bases at J, with 19 bases between the two ends. CDR1 is SGHAT and CDR2 is FQDESV in the germline V gene (reference sequence). CDR3 in amino acids: CASSLEGGGPVNSYEQYF. The DNA of the CDR3 is TGTGCCAGCAGCTTAGAAGGGGGGGGGCCCGTGAACTCCTACGAGCAGTACTTC.